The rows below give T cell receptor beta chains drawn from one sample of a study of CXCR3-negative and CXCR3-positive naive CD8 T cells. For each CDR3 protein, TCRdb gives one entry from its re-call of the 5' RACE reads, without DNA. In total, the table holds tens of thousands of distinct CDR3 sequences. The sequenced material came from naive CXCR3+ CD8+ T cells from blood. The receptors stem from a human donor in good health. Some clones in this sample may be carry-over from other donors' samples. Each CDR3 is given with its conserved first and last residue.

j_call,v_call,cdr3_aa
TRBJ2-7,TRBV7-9,CASSLAQGAIYEQYF
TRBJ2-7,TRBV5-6,CASSGWMFGDYEQYF
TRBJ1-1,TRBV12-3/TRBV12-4,CASRDRLNTEAFF
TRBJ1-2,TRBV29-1,CSAGPQGEDGYTF
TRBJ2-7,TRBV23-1,CASSQPLQGSIYEQYF
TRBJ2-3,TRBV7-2,CASSLGTRLSDTQYF
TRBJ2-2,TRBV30,CAWSIGTGAGELFF
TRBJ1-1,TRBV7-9,CASSGTSTEAFF
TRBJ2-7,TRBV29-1,CSVAGTDFSFEQYF
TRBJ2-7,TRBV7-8,CASSSRSYEQYF
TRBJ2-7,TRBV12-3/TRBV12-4,CASSPANSYEQYF
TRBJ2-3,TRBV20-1,CSATLTPAGALIGTDTQYF
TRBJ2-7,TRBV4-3,CASSQEGEQYF
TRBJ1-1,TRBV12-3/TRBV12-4,CASSLDREALNTEAFF
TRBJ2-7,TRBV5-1,CASRPGRSYEQYF
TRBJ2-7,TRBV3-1,CASSQEVAPGEQYF
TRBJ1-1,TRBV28,CASSLQTGGNTEAFF
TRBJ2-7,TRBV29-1,CSAARDSTYEQYF
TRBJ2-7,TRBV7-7,CASSLGTGGPYEQYF
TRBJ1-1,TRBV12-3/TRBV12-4,CASSSPEGNTEAFF
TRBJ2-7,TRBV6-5,CASSPSGDHYEQYF
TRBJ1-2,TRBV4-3,CASSQDVDPNGGYTF
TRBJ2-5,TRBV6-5,CASSYSSRETQYF
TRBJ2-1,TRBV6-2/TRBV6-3,CASSYSIAGPSYEQYF
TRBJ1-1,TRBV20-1,CSASLGQGDRRGAFF
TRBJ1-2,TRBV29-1,CSVDGSRNYGYTF
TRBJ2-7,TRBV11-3,CASSSAADYYEQYF
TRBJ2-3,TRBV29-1,CSAKVGGTADTQYF
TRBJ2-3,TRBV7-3,CASSLTLAPSDTQYF
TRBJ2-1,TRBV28,CASSSTGQGISYNEQFF
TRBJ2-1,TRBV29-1,CSVEYQGHHNEQFF
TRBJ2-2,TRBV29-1,CSVAGLVGELFF
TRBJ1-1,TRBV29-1,CSGLGDLLGTEAFF
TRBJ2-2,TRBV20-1,CSAQFVVGQAGLYGELFF
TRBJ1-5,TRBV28,CASSLQLNQPQHF
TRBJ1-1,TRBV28,CASSLIVNTEAFF
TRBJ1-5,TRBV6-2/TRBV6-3,CASRDRVGDQPQHF
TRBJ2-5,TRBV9,CASTPTAGVETQYF
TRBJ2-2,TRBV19,CASSIPGELFF
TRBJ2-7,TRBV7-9,CASSGDRVNSYEQYF
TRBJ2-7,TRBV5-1,CASSLGLGTPYEQYF
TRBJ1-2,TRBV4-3,CASSPDRGFYGYTF
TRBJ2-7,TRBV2,CARGTVNSYEQYF
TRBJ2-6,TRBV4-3,CASSHLESGANVLTF
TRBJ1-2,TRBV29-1,CSVAFYSGTGDGYTF
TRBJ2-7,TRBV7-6,CASSPVRGLEQYF
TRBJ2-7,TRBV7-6,CASSLESGSWYEQYF
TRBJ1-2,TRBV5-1,CASSPPGGSGYTF
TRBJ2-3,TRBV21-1,CASSTPRSTDTQYF
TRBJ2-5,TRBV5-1,CATQPTGLETQYF
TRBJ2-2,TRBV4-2,CASSQIENANTGELFF
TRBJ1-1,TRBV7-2,CASSSPAWGNTEAFF
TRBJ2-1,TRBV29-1,CNVGLTGGNEQFF
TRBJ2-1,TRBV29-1,CSVPRTGASSYNEQFF
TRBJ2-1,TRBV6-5,CASSYSMGIPYNEQFF